A selection of T cell receptor beta chains follows, all from one sample in a study of shared T cell receptors in the human thymus. Only in-frame clones appear in the TCRdb table, and some are missing; sequencing was by immunoSEQ multiplex PCR. The table records just under 550,000 clones, around 82% of them present only once. These data also formed part of another study, on human thymus T cells.

Sequencing input: thymocytes. These receptors originate from a boy younger than two with a congenital heart defect. CDR3s include the opening cysteine and the closing phenylalanine or tryptophan. Fields, in order: D gene, V gene, clone size, J gene, CDR3 DNA, CDR3 protein. D genes are given only for firm matches. Where a row states a size, it is once, few, many or the class of an expanded clone; other rows omit it.

>-|TRBV30|-|TRBJ2-6
TGTGCCTGGAGTCGGACCCCCCGAGGGGGCTCTGGGGCCAACGTCCTGACTTTC
CAWSRTPRGGSGANVLTF
>-|TRBV5-1|once|TRBJ2-2
TGCGCCAGCAGCTTGGCCAACGCGGGACCGAACACCGGGGAGCTGTTTTTT
CASSLANAGPNTGELFF
>-|TRBV30|-|TRBJ2-2
TGTGCCTGGAGTGTAGCAGGGGAGCTGTTTTTT
CAWSVAGELFF
>-|TRBV7-2|-|TRBJ1-5
TGTGCCAGCAGCTTAGTCGGGGGTAGGGTTTATCAGCCCCAGCATTTT
CASSLVGGRVYQPQHF
>TRBD2|TRBV7-2|-|TRBJ2-7
TGTGCCAGCAGCTCTCGACTAGCGGGTTACTACGAGCAGTACTTC
CASSSRLAGYYEQYF
>-|TRBV19|-|TRBJ1-2
TGTGCCAGTAGTATCGATATGCGAGGCTACACCTTC
CASSIDMRGYTF
>TRBD2|TRBV28|-|TRBJ2-7
TGTGCCAGCAGTCTCAAACTAGCGTGCCACGAGCAGTACTTC
CASSLKLACHEQYF
>TRBD2|TRBV5-4|few|TRBJ2-7
TGTGCCAGCAGTTTCCTAGCGGGAGACCCCTACGAGCAGTACTTC
CASSFLAGDPYEQYF
>TRBD2|TRBV2|-|TRBJ2-5
TGTGCCAGCAAACTTAGCGGGAGCGGGAAGACCCAGTACTTC
CASKLSGSGKTQYF
>TRBD2|TRBV28|few|TRBJ2-2
TGTGCCAGCAGTTTATGCGGGAGGGCCGGCTACGGGGAGCTGTTTTTT
CASSLCGRAGYGELFF
>TRBD2|TRBV11-2|-|TRBJ2-1
TGTGCCAGCAGCGCCAATCTAGCGGGACGTACATACAATGAGCAGTTCTTC
CASSANLAGRTYNEQFF
>-|TRBV6-1|few|TRBJ1-1
TGTGCCAGCAGCAGACTAGGGGTAGGGGAAGCTTTCTTT
CASSRLGVGEAFF
>-|TRBV12-2|-|TRBJ1-2
TGTGCAAGTCGCTTAGCGCGCAGGGCGAGGAACTATGGCTACACCTTC
CASRLARRARNYGYTF
>TRBD2|TRBV11-3|-|TRBJ2-3
TGTGCCAGCAGCTCATCGCCGGGACTAGCGGCTAGCACAGATACGCAGTATTTT
CASSSSPGLAASTDTQYF
>TRBD1|TRBV6-5|-|TRBJ1-2
TGTGCCAGCAGGCTAGACAGGGGTAACTATGGCTACACCTTC
CASRLDRGNYGYTF